This passage covers 10 T cell receptor beta chains from one sample sequenced in a study of T cell responses to AZD1222 COVID-19 vaccine. TCRdb's table, derived via immunoSEQ multiplex PCR, lists solely in-frame clones and lacks some. The sample carries tens of thousands of clones, around 90% recorded once. The material was peripheral blood, obtained 28 days after the second AZD1222 dose. The receptors were gathered from an adult who received the AZD1222 COVID-19 vaccine.

The count of this clone is one. The chain combines TRBV5-5 with TRBJ2-3; perhaps TRBD1 as D (7 bases). The germline V and J ends were trimmed by 4 bases and 10 bases, with 16 bases remaining between them. CDR3 length equals 13 residues. Per the germline V gene, CDR1 is SGHKS and CDR2 is YYEKEE (reference sequence). The CDR3 DNA sequence: TGTGCCAGCAGCCAGGGGGGCGGGGTGGCGCAGTATTTT. It is translated as CASSQGGGVAQYF.

The chain is built from TRBV19 and TRBJ2-7; perhaps TRBD2 as D (5 bases). V dropped 8 bases and J dropped 2 bases, with 16 bases sitting between them. This CDR3 contains 14 residues. Germline CDR1 reads LNHDA; CDR2 reads SQIVND (reference sequence). This CDR3 is CASSPELGAYEQYF. The CDR3 DNA sequence: TGTGCCAGTTCCCCGGAACTCGGGGCCTACGAGCAGTACTTC.

The rearrangement links TRBV3-1 (or the pseudogene TRBV3-2) to TRBJ2-1; 10 bases are a match to TRBD2. CDR1 is LGHDT, CDR2 YNNKEL, per germline (reference sequence). The CDR3 loop spans 15 amino acids. V shed 6 bases, J shed 5 bases, and the junction held 7 bases outside the gene matches. This chain's CDR3 is CASSEAGGWNNEQFF. For the CDR3, the DNA is TGTGCCAGCAGTGAAGCGGGGGGGTGGAACAATGAGCAGTTCTTC.

This chain joins TRBV30 and TRBJ2-1; either TRBD1 or TRBD2 may fit D (5 bases each). The CDR3 has 11 residues. Per the germline V gene, CDR1 is GTSNPN and CDR2 is SVGIG (reference sequence). V was pared by 3 bases and J by 13 bases, with 13 bases between. The CDR3 DNA is TGTGCCTGGAGGGGGACGTTTTCTCAGTTCTTC. Amino acids: CAWRGTFSQFF.

The J gene is TRBJ1-2, the V gene TRBV6-5; the match to TRBD1 covers 7 bases. The CDR3 loop spans 15 amino acids. With V trimmed by 7 bases and J by 6 bases, 14 bases remained unmatched. Germline assignment: CDR1 MNHEY and CDR2 SVGAGI. The CDR3 region is CASIPLPGQEHGYTF. CDR3 bases: TGTGCCAGCATCCCCCTCCCTGGACAGGAGCATGGCTACACCTTC.

The chain carries TRBV5-1 and TRBJ1-2; 9 nucleotides agree with TRBD1. The germline CDR1 and CDR2 sequences are SGHRS and YFSETQ. This CDR3 is 13 amino acids long. The V gene end was trimmed by 5 bases and the J gene end by 6 bases; junction bases not matched to a gene: 5. CDR3 amino acids: CASSRDRVDGYTF. In DNA, the CDR3 is TGCGCCAGCAGTCGGGACAGGGTGGATGGCTACACCTTC.

This clone was picked up one time. This chain uses TRBV6-5 with TRBJ2-2; TRBD2 aligns across 7 bases. CDR1 MNHEY and CDR2 SVGAGI come from the germline V gene. This CDR3 region has 15 residues. J lost 5 bases, V lost 6 bases, and 9 bases had no gene match. This CDR3 is CASSLLGRGTGELFF. For the CDR3, the DNA is TGTGCCAGCAGCCTTCTGGGGAGGGGAACCGGGGAGCTGTTTTTT.

The V gene is TRBV11-2, the J gene TRBJ2-7, with TRBD1 matching 9 bases. This CDR3 is built from 15 residues. Germline V lookup: CDR1 SGHAT, CDR2 FQNNGV. Germline trimming cut 5 bases from V and 2 bases from J; bases unmatched to any gene: 7. Written as DNA, the CDR3 is TGTGCCAGCAGCACCTCCGGGACAGGGCCCTACGAGCAGTACTTC. Encoded protein: CASSTSGTGPYEQYF.

The chain combines TRBV19 with TRBJ1-2; no clear D gene. The V gene lost 1 base and the J gene lost 8 bases, with 14 bases spanning the gap. The CDR3 loop spans 14 amino acids. The germline gives CDR1 LNHDA, CDR2 SQIVND (reference sequence). CDR3: CASSIGFGDGGYTF. CDR3 nucleotides: TGTGCCAGTAGTATAGGGTTTGGAGATGGGGGCTACACCTTC.

The chain joins TRBV19 to TRBJ2-1; D might be TRBD2 (5 bases). The CDR3 consists of 17 residues. The V gene lost 0 bases and the J gene lost 2 bases, with 14 bases spanning the gap. CDR1 is LNHDA, CDR2 SQIVND, per germline (reference sequence). Here the CDR3 DNA reads TGTGCCAGTAGTATAGATCCGGGGAGTCGACCCTACAATGAGCAGTTCTTC. Amino acids: CASSIDPGSRPYNEQFF.